This T cell receptor beta chain was profiled in a study of blood T cell repertoires in COVID-19. The overall study: Both acute and convalescent COVID-19 samples were obtained from the United States, Italy and Spain. Sample material is recorded as cDNA or gDNA derived from T cells, B-cell-depleted T cells, or PBMCs.

Looked up from germline, CDR1 is SNHLY and CDR2 is FYNNEI. Both ends counted, the CDR3 spans 13 residues. Under the authors' procedure: Estimation of nucleated cell counts relied on the amplification of reference gene primers. Clones were sequenced by immunoSEQ multiplex PCR, and TCRdb holds only the in-frame ones, with some missing. The D gene and trimming were derived from the DNA, and the V and J assignments and clone size from that table. The repertoire holds 100,000 or so clones, with around nine tenths as singletons. On this clone itself: The DNA is omitted, as the CDR3 cannot be located on it reliably, and the CDR3 follows TCRdb's listing.

The V and J genes are TRBV2 and TRBJ2-1; the DNA was not used to check the table's D call, TRBD1. The TCR comes from a man in his forties or fifties with active or convalescent COVID-19. Source material: peripheral blood. The CDR3 sequence is CASTSAGGNEQFF.